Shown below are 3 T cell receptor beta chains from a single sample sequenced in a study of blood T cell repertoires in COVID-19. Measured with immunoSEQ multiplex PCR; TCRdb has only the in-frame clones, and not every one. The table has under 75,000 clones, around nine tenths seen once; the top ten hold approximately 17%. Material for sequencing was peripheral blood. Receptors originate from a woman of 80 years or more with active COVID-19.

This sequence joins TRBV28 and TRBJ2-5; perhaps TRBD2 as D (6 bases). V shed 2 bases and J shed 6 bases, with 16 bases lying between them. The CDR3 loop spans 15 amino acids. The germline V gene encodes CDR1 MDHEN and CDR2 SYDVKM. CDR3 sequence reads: CASSLAGNGEKTQYF. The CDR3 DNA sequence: TGTGCCAGCAGTTTAGCGGGGAACGGCGAAAAGACCCAGTACTTC.

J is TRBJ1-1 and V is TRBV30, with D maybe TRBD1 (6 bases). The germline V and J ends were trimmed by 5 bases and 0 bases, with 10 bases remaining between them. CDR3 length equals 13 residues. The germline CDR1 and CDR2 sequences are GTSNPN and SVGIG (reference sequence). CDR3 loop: CAWSTGMNTEAFF. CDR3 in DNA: TGTGCCTGGTCGACAGGCATGAACACTGAAGCTTTCTTT.

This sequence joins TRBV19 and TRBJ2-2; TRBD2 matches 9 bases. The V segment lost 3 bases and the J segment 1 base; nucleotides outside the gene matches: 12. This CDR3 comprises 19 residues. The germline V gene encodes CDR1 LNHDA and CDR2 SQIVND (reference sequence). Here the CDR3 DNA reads TGTGCCAGTAGTATCGTGGACAGGATACTAGCGGGGAACACCGGGGAGCTGTTTTTT. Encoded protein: CASSIVDRILAGNTGELFF.